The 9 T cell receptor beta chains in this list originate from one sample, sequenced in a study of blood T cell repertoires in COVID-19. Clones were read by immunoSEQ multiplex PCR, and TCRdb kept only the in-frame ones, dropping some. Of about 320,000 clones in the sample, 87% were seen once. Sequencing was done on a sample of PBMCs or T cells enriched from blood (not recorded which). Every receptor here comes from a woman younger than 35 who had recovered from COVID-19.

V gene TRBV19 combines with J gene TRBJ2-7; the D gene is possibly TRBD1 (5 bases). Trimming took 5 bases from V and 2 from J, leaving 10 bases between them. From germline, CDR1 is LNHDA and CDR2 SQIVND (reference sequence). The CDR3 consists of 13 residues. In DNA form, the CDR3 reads TGTGCCAGTAGTCGGCAGGGAACCTACGAGCAGTACTTC. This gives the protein CASSRQGTYEQYF.

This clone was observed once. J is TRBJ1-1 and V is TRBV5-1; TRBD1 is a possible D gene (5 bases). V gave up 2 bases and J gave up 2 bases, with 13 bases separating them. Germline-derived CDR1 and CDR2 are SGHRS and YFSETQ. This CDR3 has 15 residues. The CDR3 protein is CASSFTDSSNTEAFF. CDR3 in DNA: TGCGCCAGCAGCTTCACTGACAGCTCCAACACTGAAGCTTTCTTT.

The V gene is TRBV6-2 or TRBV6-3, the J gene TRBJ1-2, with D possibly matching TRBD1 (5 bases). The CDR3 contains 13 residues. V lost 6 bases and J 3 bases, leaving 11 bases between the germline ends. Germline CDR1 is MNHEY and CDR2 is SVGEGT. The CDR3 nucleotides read TGTGCCAGCAGCATACAGGTATACTATGGCTACACCTTC. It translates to CASSIQVYYGYTF.

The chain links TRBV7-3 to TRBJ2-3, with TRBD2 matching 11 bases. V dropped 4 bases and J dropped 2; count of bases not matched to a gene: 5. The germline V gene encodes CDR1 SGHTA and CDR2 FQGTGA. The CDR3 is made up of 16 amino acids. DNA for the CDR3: TGTGCCAGCAGCTATGGACTAGCGGGCTTCACAGATACGCAGTATTTT. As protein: CASSYGLAGFTDTQYF.

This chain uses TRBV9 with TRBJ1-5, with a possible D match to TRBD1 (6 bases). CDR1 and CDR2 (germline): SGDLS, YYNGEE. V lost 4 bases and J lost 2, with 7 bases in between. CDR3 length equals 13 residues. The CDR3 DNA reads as TGTGCCAGCAGCCCAGGGGGCAATCAGCCCCAGCATTTT. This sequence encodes CASSPGGNQPQHF.

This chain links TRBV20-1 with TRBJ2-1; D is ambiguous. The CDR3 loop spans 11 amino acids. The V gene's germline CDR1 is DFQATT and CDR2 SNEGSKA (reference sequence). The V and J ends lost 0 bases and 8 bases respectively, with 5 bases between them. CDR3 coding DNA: TGCAGTGCTAGAGAGACTTATGAGCAGTTCTTC. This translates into CSARETYEQFF.

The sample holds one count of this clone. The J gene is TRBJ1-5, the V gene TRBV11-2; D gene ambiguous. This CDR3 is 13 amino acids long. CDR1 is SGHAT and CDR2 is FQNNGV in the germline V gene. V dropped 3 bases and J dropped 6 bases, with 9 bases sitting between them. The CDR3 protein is CASSLSVSQPQHF. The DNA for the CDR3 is TGTGCCAGCAGCTTGAGTGTCTCTCAGCCCCAGCATTTT.

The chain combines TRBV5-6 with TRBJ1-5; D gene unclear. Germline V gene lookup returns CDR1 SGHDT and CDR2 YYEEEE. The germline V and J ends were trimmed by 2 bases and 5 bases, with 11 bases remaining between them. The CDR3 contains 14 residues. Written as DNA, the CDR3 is TGTGCCAGCAGCTTCAGTACGGGGTATCAGCCCCAGCATTTT. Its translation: CASSFSTGYQPQHF.

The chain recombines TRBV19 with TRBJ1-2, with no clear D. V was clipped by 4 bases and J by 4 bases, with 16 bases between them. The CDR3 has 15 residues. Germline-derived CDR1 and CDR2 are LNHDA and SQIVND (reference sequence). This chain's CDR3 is CASSTDRSSGYGYTF. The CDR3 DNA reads TGTGCCAGTAGTACTGACCGGAGTTCGGGCTATGGCTACACCTTC. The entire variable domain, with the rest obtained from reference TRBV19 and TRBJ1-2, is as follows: DGGITQSPKYLFRKEGQNVTLSCEQNLNHDAMYWYRQDPGQGLRLIYYSQIVNDFQKGDIAEGYSVSREKKESFPLTVTSAQKNPTAFYLCASSTDRSSGYGYTFGSGTRLTVV.